These 32 T cell receptor beta chains share one sample of origin, sequenced in a study of blood T cell repertoires in COVID-19 (dated by TCRdb to the early 2020s). Preparation of the library involved the immunoSEQ multiplex PCR assay. TCRdb re-hosts the immuneACCESS table, in-frame sequences only. Its copies lack some clones; in the studies checked, an unresolved V gene accounts for under half of them, and the cause for the rest is not known. The sample includes 350,000 or so clones, with about nine tenths observed a single time. The ten largest clones take up under 5% of the sample. The sequenced material came from peripheral blood. These receptors originate from an older woman with COVID-19, enrolled during active disease.

This clone was seen once. The chain carries TRBV14 and TRBJ1-3; D not certain. The V and J ends lost 6 bases and 2 bases respectively, with 5 bases between them. CDR1 and CDR2 (germline): SGHDN, FVKESK. This CDR3 has 12 residues. The CDR3 DNA follows: TGTGCCAGCAGTCCGGCTGGAAACACCATATATTTT. This gives the protein CASSPAGNTIYF.

V and J are TRBV7-8 and TRBJ1-1; no reliable D call. Trimming cost V 5 bases and J 1 base, with 17 bases left between them. CDR1 is SGHVS and CDR2 is FQNEAQ in the germline V gene. This CDR3 is built from 16 residues. CDR3 nucleotides: TGTGCCAGCAGCCCCCCCGGGTGGTTAGGGAACACTGAAGCTTTCTTT. This encodes CASSPPGWLGNTEAFF.

The chain recombines TRBV5-4 with TRBJ2-5; maybe TRBD2 (6 bases). V was shortened by 4 bases and J by 4 bases, with 11 bases between the two germline ends. The CDR3 consists of 13 residues. Germline V gene sequence: CDR1 SGHNT, CDR2 YYREEE (reference sequence). CDR3 DNA: TGTGCCAGCAGCGGGATGGAGGGAGAGACCCAGTACTTC. Translated: CASSGMEGETQYF.

The CDR3: CASSLFRAQPQHF. CDR3 sequence (DNA): TGTGCCAGCAGTTTATTCAGGGCCCAGCCCCAGCATTTT. V gene TRBV12-3 or TRBV12-4 combines with J gene TRBJ1-5; D might be TRBD1 (5 bases). V lost 2 bases, J lost 7 bases, and 9 bases lay in between. The CDR3 spans 13 residues.

DNA for the CDR3: TGTGCCAGCAGCCCCCGACAGGGCCAGCAGTTCTTC. Its protein is CASSPRQGQQFF. The rearrangement uses TRBV3-1 (or the pseudogene TRBV3-2) and TRBJ2-1, with 7 nucleotides matching TRBD1. The J segment lost 11 bases and the V segment lost 4 bases, leaving 5 bases of the junction unmatched. Per the germline V gene, CDR1 is LGHDT and CDR2 is YNNKEL (reference sequence). This CDR3 contains 12 residues.

The chain carries TRBV11-2 and TRBJ1-1, with D tentatively TRBD1 (6 bases). CDR1 and CDR2 (germline): SGHAT, FQNNGV. The V end lost 1 base, the J end lost 6 bases, and 18 bases lay between the germline ends. CDR3 length equals 16 residues. This CDR3 reads CASSLAPTGGGAEAFF. The DNA of the CDR3 is TGTGCCAGCAGCTTAGCCCCGACGGGAGGGGGGGCTGAAGCTTTCTTT.

This rearrangement joins TRBV4-1 to TRBJ1-1; no clear D. V was trimmed by 6 bases and J by 6 bases, leaving 11 bases between them. The CDR3 runs to 12 residues. In germline, CDR1 is MGHRA, CDR2 YSYEKL. CDR3 protein: CASSSPRAEAFF. CDR3 sequence (DNA): TGCGCCAGCAGTTCCCCTCGGGCTGAAGCTTTCTTT.

The chain is built from TRBV9 and TRBJ2-1, with a possible D match to TRBD2 (6 bases). Germline loops: CDR1 SGDLS, CDR2 YYNGEE. This CDR3 has 13 residues. The V and J ends lost 3 bases and 6 bases respectively, with 10 bases between them. The CDR3 here is CASSGTNINEQFF. In DNA, the CDR3 is TGTGCCAGCAGCGGGACTAACATCAATGAGCAGTTCTTC.

CDR3 amino acids: CASSEEEGAWQPQHF. In DNA form, the CDR3 reads TGTGCCAGCAGTGAAGAGGAGGGGGCATGGCAGCCCCAGCATTTT. The rearrangement joins TRBV2 to TRBJ1-5; the match to TRBD1 covers 7 bases. The CDR3 contains 15 residues. The trim removed 1 base at V and 7 bases at J, leaving 7 bases unmatched. Germline CDR1 is SNHLY and CDR2 is FYNNEI.

The chain joins TRBV7-2 to TRBJ1-6; no firm D call. CDR1 and CDR2 from the germline V gene are SGHTA and FQGNSA. The CDR3 spans 15 residues. The ends were cut back, 0 bases at V and 10 bases at J, with 13 bases in the middle. The chain's CDR3 is CASSLAAGLGSPLHF. The CDR3 nucleotides read TGTGCCAGCAGCTTAGCGGCGGGGTTAGGATCACCCCTCCACTTT.

The chain joins TRBV19 to TRBJ1-1; D may be TRBD1 (5 bases). V lost 4 bases to trimming and J lost 4 bases, with 16 bases between them. Germline CDR1 is LNHDA and CDR2 is SQIVND (reference sequence). The CDR3 spans 15 residues. The CDR3 region has the DNA TGTGCCAGTAGTAAAAAACCTTTTGGGGCCACTGAAGCTTTCTTT. It codes for CASSKKPFGATEAFF.

This sequence joins TRBV2 and TRBJ1-5, with a weak D call TRBD1 (5 bases). V was trimmed by 4 bases and J by 9 bases, leaving 13 bases between them. CDR1 is SNHLY, CDR2 FYNNEI, per germline. This CDR3 is built from 13 residues. CDR3 bases: TGTGCCAGCAGTGCTAATTGGGGGGGGCCCCAGCATTTT. Translating gives CASSANWGGPQHF.

In DNA, the CDR3 is TGTGCCAGCAGTGATACAGGGTCCAATCAGCCCCAGCATTTT. Translating gives CASSDTGSNQPQHF. The chain uses TRBV6-1 and TRBJ1-5, with a weak D call TRBD1 (6 bases). CDR1 is MNHNS, CDR2 SASEGT, per germline. The CDR3 sequence is 14 residues long. Trimming removed 3 bases from V and 3 bases from J, with 9 bases in between.

CDR3 in amino acids: CASSRQGNEKLFF. The CDR3 nucleotides read TGTGCCAGCTCCCGACAGGGGAATGAAAAACTGTTTTTT. The chain recombines TRBV7-2 with TRBJ1-4; 8 nucleotides match TRBD1. The length of the CDR3 is 13 residues. Germline CDR1 SGHTA, CDR2 FQGNSA. The V and J ends lost 8 bases and 5 bases, in that order; junction bases with no gene match: 4.

This sequence joins TRBV5-1 and TRBJ1-1; tentative D call: TRBD1 (6 bases). CDR3 length: 14 amino acids. Trimming took off 1 base at V and 6 bases at J, with 13 bases between the two ends. The germline gives CDR1 SGHRS, CDR2 YFSETQ. The CDR3 region has the DNA TGCGCCAGCAGCTTGACGTGGGGGCCGGCTGAAGCTTTCTTT. This encodes CASSLTWGPAEAFF. Variable domain in full (rest from reference TRBV5-1 and TRBJ1-1): KAGVTQTPRYLIKTRGQQVTLSCSPISGHRSVSWYQQTPGQGLQFLFEYFSETQRNKGNFPGRFSGRQFSNSRSEMNVSTLELGDSALYLCASSLTWGPAEAFFGQGTRLTVV.

This clone appeared a single time. This rearrangement joins TRBV25-1 to TRBJ2-5; 10 positions agree with TRBD2. The CDR3 has 14 amino acids. CDR1 and CDR2 (germline): MGHDK, SYGVNS. The J segment lost 2 bases and the V segment lost 4 bases, leaving 1 base of the junction unmatched. The CDR3 region has the DNA TGTGCCAGCAGTGGGACTAGCGGACAAGAGACCCAGTACTTC. Translating it yields CASSGTSGQETQYF.

The chain employs TRBV7-9 and TRBJ2-3, with D uncertain. The V gene's germline CDR1 is SEHNR and CDR2 FQNEAQ (reference sequence). The CDR3 covers 12 residues. The V gene lost 7 bases and the J gene lost 5 bases, with 10 bases spanning the gap. The CDR3: CASTPSGDTQYF. Written as DNA, the CDR3 is TGTGCCAGCACACCATCAGGAGATACGCAGTATTTT. Together with reference TRBV7-9 and TRBJ2-3, the CDR3 gives the full variable domain: DTGVSQNPRHKITKRGQNVTFRCDPISEHNRLYWYRQTLGQGPEFLTYFQNEAQLEKSRLLSDRFSAERPKGSFSTLEIQRTEQGDSAMYLCASTPSGDTQYFGPGTRLTVL.

As regards this clone: The junction departs from the called germline gene at one end, perhaps through a read error. The V and J genes are TRBV5-6 and TRBJ1-2, with TRBD1 matching 8 bases. The CDR3 is made up of 12 amino acids. Per the germline V gene, CDR1 is SGHDT and CDR2 is YYEEEE. CDR3 DNA sequence: TGTGCCAGCAGCTTGGACAGACAGGGGCTGGTCTTC. The encoded protein is CASSLDRQGLVF.

The chain employs TRBV5-5 and TRBJ1-1; maybe TRBD1 (6 bases). V lost 3 bases and J lost 4, with 16 bases in between. Germline lookup yields CDR1 SGHKS and CDR2 YYEKEE (reference sequence). The CDR3 runs 15 residues. The CDR3 nucleotides read TGTGCCAGCAGCTCTGGCTGGGGGGGGCGCACTGAAGCTTTCTTT. Its protein product is CASSSGWGGRTEAFF.

The rearrangement uses TRBV6-5 and TRBJ2-4; 7 bases fit TRBD2. This CDR3 region has 14 residues. V gave up 6 bases and J gave up 2 bases; unmatched junction bases: 4. Looked up from germline, CDR1 is MNHEY and CDR2 is SVGAGI. CDR3 DNA sequence: TGTGCCAGCAGCGAGGGAGGGACCAAAAACATTCAGTACTTC. This sequence encodes CASSEGGTKNIQYF.

The rearrangement uses TRBV3-1 (or the pseudogene TRBV3-2) and TRBJ1-3, with D possibly being TRBD1 (6 bases). Trimming stripped 3 bases from V and 0 bases from J, with 9 bases between. This CDR3 is 15 amino acids long. The germline gives CDR1 LGHDT, CDR2 YNNKEL (reference sequence). CDR3 sequence (DNA): TGTGCCAGCAGCCACAGGGGCCCCTCTGGAAACACCATATATTTT. This gives the protein CASSHRGPSGNTIYF.

V usage is TRBV4-1 and J usage is TRBJ2-3, with D tentatively TRBD2 (5 bases). The CDR3 is 14 residues long. Trimming took off 4 bases at V and 4 bases at J, with 12 bases between the two ends. Looked up from germline, CDR1 is MGHRA and CDR2 is YSYEKL. DNA of the CDR3: TGCGCCAGCAGCCCCAATGAGGGATCAGATACGCAGTATTTT. It translates to CASSPNEGSDTQYF.

This chain links TRBV7-9 with TRBJ1-1; D is ambiguous. Germline V gene lookup returns CDR1 SEHNR and CDR2 FQNEAQ (reference sequence). The V end was cut by 1 base, the J end by 11 bases, with 8 bases between. The CDR3 extends over 11 amino acids. CDR3 bases: TGTGCCAGCAGCTTAGTAGATGAGGCTTTCTTT. Residues: CASSLVDEAFF.

The CDR3 spells CASSSGTGTYEQYF. The DNA for the CDR3 is TGTGCCAGCAGTTCCGGGACAGGGACCTACGAGCAGTACTTC. The chain couples TRBV28 to TRBJ2-7; 9 bases agree with TRBD1. V shed 4 bases, J shed 2 bases, and the junction held 3 bases outside the gene matches. The germline gives CDR1 MDHEN, CDR2 SYDVKM. CDR3 length equals 14 residues.

This clone has just a few counts. The chain couples TRBV19 to TRBJ1-1, with TRBD1 as a possible D gene (6 bases). Germline CDR1 and CDR2: LNHDA and SQIVND (reference sequence). The CDR3 extends over 15 amino acids. The V end was cut by 4 bases, the J end by 8 bases, with 20 bases between. The CDR3 protein is CASSTSGHRTGEAFF. CDR3 DNA: TGTGCCAGTAGTACTTCGGGACACCGTACCGGAGAAGCTTTCTTT.

V and J are TRBV2 and TRBJ2-5; D perhaps matches TRBD2 (5 bases). Trimming took 8 bases from V and 5 from J, leaving 12 bases between them. This CDR3 spans 12 amino acids. Looked up from germline, CDR1 is SNHLY and CDR2 is FYNNEI. The CDR3 region is CASRLSGETQYF. CDR3 nucleotide sequence: TGTGCCAGCCGACTTTCGGGGGAGACCCAGTACTTC.

This clone was detected a few times. The chain employs TRBV10-3 and TRBJ2-7, with a weak D call TRBD2 (7 bases). The CDR3 totals 14 residues. Germline lookup yields CDR1 ENHRY and CDR2 SYGVKD. The ends were cut back, 5 bases at V and 3 bases at J, with 14 bases in the middle. This CDR3 reads CAISPEGGFYEQYF. The CDR3 nucleotides read TGTGCCATCAGTCCTGAGGGGGGGTTCTACGAGCAGTACTTC.

This chain connects TRBV18 to TRBJ1-1, with 7 bases identical to TRBD1. CDR3 length: 16 residues. CDR1 and CDR2 from the germline V gene are KGHSH and LQKENI. Germline trimming cut 3 bases from V and 0 bases from J; bases unmatched to any gene: 7. Here the CDR3 reads CASSPSGQAMNTEAFF. For the CDR3, the DNA is TGTGCCAGCTCACCTTCCGGACAGGCAATGAACACTGAAGCTTTCTTT.

V and J are TRBV2 and TRBJ1-3; no firm D call. The CDR3 has 16 residues. CDR1 SNHLY and CDR2 FYNNEI come from the germline V gene. V was shortened by 5 bases and J by 2 bases, with 16 bases between the two germline ends. CDR3 in DNA: TGTGCCAGCAGTATCGTGTCTTTCGGGGCTGGAAACACCATATATTTT. Amino acids: CASSIVSFGAGNTIYF.

The CDR3 region is CASAEDRGAGNTIYF. The CDR3 DNA reads TGTGCCAGCGCCGAAGACAGGGGCGCTGGAAACACCATATATTTT. The V call is TRBV6-5, the J call TRBJ1-3; 8 bases fit TRBD1. The CDR3 runs to 15 residues. Trimming took 8 bases from V and 2 from J; bases not matched to a gene: 8. Germline V CDR1 and CDR2: MNHEY, SVGAGI.

This clone was recorded a few times. This rearrangement joins TRBV13 to TRBJ1-4; 8 bases match TRBD1. There are 15 residues in the CDR3. The V gene end was trimmed by 4 bases and the J gene end by 7 bases; junction bases not matched to a gene: 8. CDR1 is PRHDT and CDR2 is FYEKMQ in the germline V gene (reference sequence). The CDR3 spells CASSYAGGAGEKLFF. Written as DNA, the CDR3 is TGTGCCAGCAGCTACGCAGGGGGCGCGGGTGAAAAACTGTTTTTT.

The V gene is TRBV5-1, the J gene TRBJ2-3; D possibly corresponds to TRBD1 (7 bases). The germline V gene has CDR1 SGHRS and CDR2 YFSETQ. This CDR3 has 16 amino acids. Between the trimmed V and J ends, which lost 4 bases and 5 bases, there was a span of 20 bases. The CDR3 nucleotides are TGCGCCAGCAGCGTGACCGGGACTCCAGGGGGAGATACGCAGTATTTT. Its protein is CASSVTGTPGGDTQYF.